This record concerns one TCR beta chain sequence. Data came from immunoSEQ multiplex PCR; TCRdb stores just in-frame clones and leaves some out. Here the sample spans 200,000 to 300,000 clones, 75% to 90% being singletons. The sample belongs to a study of blood T cell repertoires in COVID-19. Study-wide background: The study drew acute and convalescent COVID-19 samples from the United States, Italy and Spain.

J lost 1 base, V lost 7 bases, and 9 bases had no gene match. This CDR3 region has 15 residues. Looked up from germline, CDR1 is LNHDA and CDR2 is SQIVND (reference sequence). Sequencing was done on a sample of peripheral blood. The chain joins TRBV19 to TRBJ1-1; 7 bases map to TRBD1. The source of this sequence is a man aged 25-45 years with active or convalescent COVID-19. The CDR3 sequence is CASTRLGQQNTEAFF. The CDR3 DNA is TGTGCCAGTACCCGGTTGGGACAGCAGAACACTGAAGCTTTCTTT.